These 19 T cell receptor beta chains were sequenced from one sample in a study of blood T cell repertoires in COVID-19. Clones were sequenced by immunoSEQ multiplex PCR, and TCRdb holds only the in-frame ones, with some missing. The sample shows about 200,000 clones, about 88% of them seen only once. The sample consisted of peripheral blood. These receptors were obtained from a woman aged 45-65 years with COVID-19, enrolled during active disease.

Here the CDR3 DNA reads TGCGCCAGCAGCCCGAGGACTAGCGGCACAGCTTCAGATACGCAGTATTTT. As protein: CASSPRTSGTASDTQYF. V gene TRBV5-1 combines with J gene TRBJ2-3; 10 bases are a match to TRBD2. V lost 4 bases to trimming and J lost 4 bases; unmatched junction nucleotides: 12. The CDR3 loop spans 17 amino acids. Germline assignment: CDR1 SGHRS and CDR2 YFSETQ.

The chain uses TRBV6-5 and TRBJ2-6; D remains unclear. V was clipped by 6 bases and J by 0 bases, with 6 bases between them. Germline CDR1 MNHEY, CDR2 SVGAGI. CDR3 length: 14 residues. As DNA, the CDR3 is TGTGCCAGCAGCCGCGTCTCTGGGGCCAACGTCCTGACTTTC. Protein product: CASSRVSGANVLTF.

The table lists this clone with a count of one. The chain employs TRBV3-1 (or the pseudogene TRBV3-2) and TRBJ2-1; 9 bases map to TRBD2. Germline CDR1 reads LGHDT; CDR2 reads YNNKEL (reference sequence). J gave up 6 bases and V 2 bases, and 8 bases lay outside the gene matches. CDR3 length: 16 residues. The CDR3 is CASSQFGLAGINEQFF. In nucleotides, the CDR3 is TGTGCCAGCAGCCAATTTGGCCTAGCGGGGATCAATGAGCAGTTCTTC.

This rearrangement joins TRBV3-1 (or the pseudogene TRBV3-2) to TRBJ2-1; D may be TRBD2 (6 bases). V gave up 4 bases and J gave up 4 bases, with 14 bases separating them. The germline CDR1 and CDR2 sequences are LGHDT and YNNKEL (reference sequence). This CDR3 has 15 amino acids. In DNA form, the CDR3 reads TGTGCCAGCAGCCTTACGGGACTCCTATACAATGAGCAGTTCTTC. As protein: CASSLTGLLYNEQFF.

The V gene is TRBV13, the J gene TRBJ1-6; tentative D call: TRBD1 (6 bases). Per the germline V gene, CDR1 is PRHDT and CDR2 is FYEKMQ (reference sequence). Trimming left V 5 bases short and J 5 bases short, with 10 bases between. The CDR3 runs 14 residues. DNA for the CDR3: TGTGCCAGCAGCGGGAGGGGGAATAATTCACCCCTCCACTTT. This encodes CASSGRGNNSPLHF.

This chain connects TRBV6-5 to TRBJ1-1; weak D call: TRBD1 (5 bases). The CDR3 is 14 amino acids. Trimming shortened V by 7 bases and J by 4 bases, and 16 bases separated the two germline ends. Germline CDR1 reads MNHEY; CDR2 reads SVGAGI. CDR3 bases: TGTGCCAGCATGACAGTTTCTAGGAGCACTGAAGCTTTCTTT. It translates to CASMTVSRSTEAFF.

The chain couples TRBV6-6 to TRBJ1-2; D is ambiguous. The CDR3 contains 14 residues. V was trimmed by 11 bases and J by 2 bases, leaving 18 bases between them. Germline-derived CDR1 and CDR2 are MNHNY and SVGAGI (reference sequence). CDR3: CACELGVGNYGYTF. The CDR3 DNA sequence: TGTGCCTGCGAACTGGGAGTAGGGAACTATGGCTACACCTTC.

The chain uses TRBV30 and TRBJ1-1; D is undetermined. Germline loops: CDR1 GTSNPN, CDR2 SVGIG (reference sequence). The CDR3 is 12 residues long. V was shortened by 4 bases and J by 6 bases, with 12 bases between the two germline ends. CDR3 coding DNA: TGTGCCTGGACCCACCCTCCAGCTGAAGCTTTCTTT. It codes for CAWTHPPAEAFF.

The DNA of the CDR3 is TGTGCCAGCAGTTTAACACCTTTCTCTGGAAACACCATATATTTT. Encoded protein: CASSLTPFSGNTIYF. This rearrangement joins TRBV28 to TRBJ1-3; D unclear. The length of the CDR3 is 15 residues. Germline loops: CDR1 MDHEN, CDR2 SYDVKM. The germline V and J ends were trimmed by 2 bases and 0 bases, with 8 bases remaining between them.

In its sample, this clone was seen once. The chain links TRBV6-1 to TRBJ2-4; the match to TRBD2 covers 10 bases. The ends lost 2 bases at V and 0 bases at J; junction bases unmatched: 10. This CDR3 spans 19 amino acids. CDR1 and CDR2 from the germline V gene are MNHNS and SASEGT. CDR3 loop: CASSERDSGGIQAKNIQYF. In DNA form, the CDR3 reads TGTGCCAGCAGTGAAAGGGATAGCGGGGGGATCCAAGCCAAAAACATTCAGTACTTC.

The chain links TRBV7-8 to TRBJ2-1, with 9 nucleotides matching TRBD1. Germline-derived CDR1 and CDR2 are SGHVS and FQNEAQ. CDR3 length equals 19 residues. Trimming at V came to 5 bases and at J to 5 bases, leaving 19 bases not matched to a gene. CDR3 sequence (DNA): TGTGCCAGCAGCCCAGGAAGGTCCCGGGGGACAGGGCAGAACAATGAGCAGTTCTTC. It specifies CASSPGRSRGTGQNNEQFF. Variable domain in full (rest from reference TRBV7-8 and TRBJ2-1): GAGVSQSPRYKVAKRGQDVALRCDPISGHVSLFWYQQALGQGPEFLTYFQNEAQLDKSGLPSDRFFAERPEGSVSTLKIQRTQQEDSAVYLCASSPGRSRGTGQNNEQFFGPGTRLTVL.

This sequence joins TRBV27 and TRBJ2-3, with TRBD1 as a possible D gene (6 bases). Per the germline V gene, CDR1 is MNHEY and CDR2 is SMNVEV (reference sequence). V was clipped by 6 bases and J by 6 bases, with 16 bases between them. This CDR3 spans 14 amino acids. The CDR3 spells CASRFGTPLDTQYF. The CDR3 DNA reads as TGTGCCAGCAGATTCGGGACACCCCTCGATACGCAGTATTTT.

This clone has more than one count but fewer than ten. This chain uses TRBV2 with TRBJ2-3; D perhaps matches TRBD2 (6 bases). Per germline, CDR1 SNHLY and CDR2 FYNNEI. Trimming pared 7 bases from V and 6 bases from J, leaving 14 bases between. CDR3 length: 13 residues. The CDR3 here is CASKEGSFDTQYF. In nucleotides, the CDR3 is TGTGCCAGCAAGGAGGGGTCATTCGATACGCAGTATTTT.

The chain has TRBV7-8 and TRBJ1-2; no firm D call. The CDR3 consists of 13 residues. Trimming took off 1 base at V and 2 bases at J, with 5 bases between the two ends. Per germline, CDR1 SGHVS and CDR2 FQNEAQ. CDR3 DNA sequence: TGTGCCAGCAGCTTAGGAGGGAACTATGGCTACACCTTC. Translation gives CASSLGGNYGYTF. The full variable domain, in which reference TRBV7-8 and TRBJ1-2 provide the parts outside the CDR3, is GAGVSQSPRYKVAKRGQDVALRCDPISGHVSLFWYQQALGQGPEFLTYFQNEAQLDKSGLPSDRFFAERPEGSVSTLKIQRTQQEDSAVYLCASSLGGNYGYTFGSGTRLTVV.

The gene calls are TRBV12-5 and TRBJ1-2; TRBD1 might be the D (5 bases). The germline CDR1 and CDR2 sequences are LGHNT and FRNRAP. V was cut by 0 bases and J by 3 bases, with 11 bases left in between. The CDR3 runs 15 residues. The CDR3 sequence: CASGLVGRVDYGYTF. CDR3 coding DNA: TGTGCTAGTGGTTTGGTCGGCAGGGTTGACTATGGCTACACCTTC.

In this sample, this clone turned up once. The chain joins TRBV10-2 to TRBJ2-7, with 9 bases that match TRBD1. V lost 6 bases to trimming and J lost 2 bases; unmatched junction nucleotides: 8. This CDR3 is 15 amino acids long. The germline V gene has CDR1 WSHSY and CDR2 SAAADI. CDR3 in DNA: TGCGCCAGCAGGAGGACAGGGGTCTTTACCTACGAGCAGTACGTC. This codes for CASRRTGVFTYEQYV.

V and J are TRBV6-5 and TRBJ2-5; D perhaps matches TRBD1 (5 bases). Germline V lookup: CDR1 MNHEY, CDR2 SVGAGI. The CDR3 has 12 residues. Deletions cut 6 bases from V and 3 bases from J, with 8 bases between. CDR3 bases: TGTGCCAGCAGCCTCAGGGAAGAGACCCAGTACTTC. This encodes CASSLREETQYF.

This chain uses TRBV10-2 with TRBJ2-7, with 11 nucleotides matching TRBD2. V was clipped by 3 bases and J by 2 bases; unmatched bases: 3. The CDR3 totals 15 residues. Germline CDR1 WSHSY, CDR2 SAAADI. The CDR3 sequence: CASSELAGATYEQYF. In nucleotides, the CDR3 is TGCGCCAGCAGTGAACTAGCGGGGGCCACCTACGAGCAGTACTTC.

As DNA, the CDR3 is TGTGCCAGCAGCCAAGTGGGGACTAGCGGGGTGTATACGCAGTATTTT. Translated: CASSQVGTSGVYTQYF. V and J are TRBV3-1 (or the pseudogene TRBV3-2) and TRBJ2-3, with 13 positions matching TRBD2. CDR1 is LGHDT and CDR2 is YNNKEL in the germline V gene (reference sequence). The CDR3 is 16 residues long. J was trimmed by 7 bases and V by 1 base; bases with no gene match: 5.